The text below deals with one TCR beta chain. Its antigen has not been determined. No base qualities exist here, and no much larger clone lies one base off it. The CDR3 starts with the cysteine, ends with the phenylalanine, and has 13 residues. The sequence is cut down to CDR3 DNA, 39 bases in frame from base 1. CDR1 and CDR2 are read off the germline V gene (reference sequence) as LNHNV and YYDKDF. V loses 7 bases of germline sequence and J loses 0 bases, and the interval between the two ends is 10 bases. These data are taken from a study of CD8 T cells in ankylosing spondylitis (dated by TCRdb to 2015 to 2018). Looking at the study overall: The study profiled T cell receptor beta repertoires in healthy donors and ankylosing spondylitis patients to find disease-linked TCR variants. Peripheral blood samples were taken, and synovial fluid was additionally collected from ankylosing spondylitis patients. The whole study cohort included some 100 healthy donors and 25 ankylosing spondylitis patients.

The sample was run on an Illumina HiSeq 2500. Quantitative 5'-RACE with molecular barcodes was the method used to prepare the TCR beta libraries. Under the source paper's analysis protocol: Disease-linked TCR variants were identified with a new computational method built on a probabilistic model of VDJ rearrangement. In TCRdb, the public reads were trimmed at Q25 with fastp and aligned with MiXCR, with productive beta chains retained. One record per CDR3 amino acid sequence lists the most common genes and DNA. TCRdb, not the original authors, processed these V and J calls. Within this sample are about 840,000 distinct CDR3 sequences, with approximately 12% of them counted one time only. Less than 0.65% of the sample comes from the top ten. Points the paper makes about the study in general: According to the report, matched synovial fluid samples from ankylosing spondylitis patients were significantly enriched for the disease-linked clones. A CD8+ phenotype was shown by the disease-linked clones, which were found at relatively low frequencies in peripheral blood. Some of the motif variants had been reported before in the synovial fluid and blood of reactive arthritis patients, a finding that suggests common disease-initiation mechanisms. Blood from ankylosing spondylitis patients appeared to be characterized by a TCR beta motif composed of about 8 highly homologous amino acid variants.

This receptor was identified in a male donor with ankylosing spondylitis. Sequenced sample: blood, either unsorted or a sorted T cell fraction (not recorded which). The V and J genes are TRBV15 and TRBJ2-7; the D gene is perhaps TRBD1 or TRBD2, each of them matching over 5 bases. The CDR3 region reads CATTPGTSYEQYF. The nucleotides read TGTGCCACCACTCCCGGGACCTCCTACGAGCAGTACTTC.